This T cell receptor (beta chain) was documented in a study of memory CD4+ T cells and cytomegalovirus serostatus. Study details: This sample comes from healthy Belgian adults, under 10 CMV seropositive, under 25 seronegative. Study-wide results and caveats: Suggested: most of the CMV-linked TCR signature lies in CD4+ memory cells.

Single viable CD3+CD4+CD8-CD45RO+ cells were sorted as the memory CD4+ T cells. CMV serostatus came from serum IgG against pp150, pp28, p38, p52. In regard to this clone: Its specificity is not known.

The CDR3 runs 16 residues. In the original workflow: After removing out-of-frame reads, 2.3 million or so distinct TCRbeta sequences remained. Data came from immunoSEQ multiplex PCR; TCRdb stores just in-frame clones and leaves some out. Clone size and V and J calls were adopted from that table, with D and trimming inferred from the DNA. The sample records 45,000 to 60,000 clones, roughly four fifths being singletons. The TCR sequence derives from an adult in good health and CMV-seropositive. Sequenced sample: memory CD4+ T cells from blood. The chain joins TRBV21-1 to TRBJ2-3; no DNA check was done on the table's D call, TRBD1. TRBV21-1 is deemed a pseudogene. CDR3 nucleotide sequence: TGTGCCCGCAAGGGGGCTCCTTGCGAGGGCACAGATACGCAGTATTTT. As protein: CARKGAPCEGTDTQYF.